This T cell receptor (beta chain) is from a study of T-cell reconstitution after alpha-beta-depleted transplantation in children. Findings of the study overall: It was reported that alpha-beta T cells came from several hundred expanded graft clones (about two months after transplant). One year post-transplant, T-cell counts and diversity were largely derived from T cells produced anew. Recipient T cells and thymic progenitors that survived gave rise to the high TCRbeta diversity observed at day 60 in some patients.

This clonotype appeared many times. The antigen is not known. A library of TCRbeta sequences, prepared with unique molecular identifiers, was generated. TCRdb reanalysed the PCR reads using MiXCR and keeps one entry per CDR3 protein. This sample has 150,000 to 250,000 distinct CDR3 sequences; 5.5% to 7% occur once, and the top ten carry around 4.3%. CDR1 and CDR2 from the germline V gene are SGHDN and FVKESK. The CDR3 covers 16 residues. V was pared by 2 bases and J by 1 base, with 14 bases between. The V call is TRBV14, the J call TRBJ2-5, with unresolved D. The sample in question was PBMCs, obtained before TCRalphabeta/CD19-depleted stem cell transplant. This receptor was taken from a girl younger than two with combined immunodeficiency, due to receive a stem cell transplant. The CDR3 region has the DNA TGTGCCAGCAGCCAAACGAAGCTTCTAGGCCAAGAGACCCAGTACTTC. It codes for CASSQTKLLGQETQYF.